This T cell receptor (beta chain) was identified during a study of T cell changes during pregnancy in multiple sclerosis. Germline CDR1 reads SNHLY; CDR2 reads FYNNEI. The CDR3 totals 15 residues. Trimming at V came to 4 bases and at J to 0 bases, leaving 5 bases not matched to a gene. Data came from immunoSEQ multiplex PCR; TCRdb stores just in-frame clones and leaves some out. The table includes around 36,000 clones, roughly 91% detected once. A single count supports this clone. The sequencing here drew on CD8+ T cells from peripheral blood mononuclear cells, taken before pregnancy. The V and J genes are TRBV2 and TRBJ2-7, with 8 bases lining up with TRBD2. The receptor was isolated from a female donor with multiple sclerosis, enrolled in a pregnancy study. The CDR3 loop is CASSVKRESSYEQYF. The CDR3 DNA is TGTGCCAGCAGTGTAAAGCGGGAGAGCTCCTACGAGCAGTACTTC.